This T cell receptor beta chain derives from a study of response to subunit inactivated influenza vaccine. Study conclusions and caveats: Each seasonal flu vaccination may recruit only limited new T cells, authors suggested.

This CDR3 comprises 13 residues. The germline gives CDR1 SGHDT, CDR2 YYEEEE. The germline V and J ends were trimmed by 7 bases and 1 base, with 10 bases remaining between them. TCRdb passed the RT-PCR reads through MiXCR, listing each CDR3 protein once. The sample consists of approximately 530,000 distinct CDR3 sequences, about 7.2% of them appearing once. This clonotype was seen a few times. The antigen remains unidentified. The gene calls are TRBV5-6 and TRBJ2-3, with D unclear. The sequence derives from a man aged 50-75 years who received an inactivated influenza vaccine. The source material was PBMCs from blood, sampled about 24 months after vaccination. This chain's CDR3 is CASEGWGTDTQYF. The CDR3 region has the DNA TGTGCCAGCGAAGGGTGGGGCACAGATACGCAGTATTTT.